These 8 T cell receptor beta chains originate from one sample sequenced in a study of T cells after yellow fever vaccination. Using its own MiXCR run on the 5' RACE reads, TCRdb lists one record per CDR3 protein. The table has 300,000 or so distinct CDR3 sequences, 10% to 15% seen once. The specimen comprised CD4+ T cells sorted from PBMCs, sampled 45 days after the yellow fever booster vaccination. The origin of the receptors is a man aged 25 to 45 who received the YFV17D yellow fever vaccine.

This clonotype has more than one count but fewer than ten. The J gene is TRBJ1-1, the V gene TRBV7-2, with TRBD1 matching 7 bases. The CDR3 is made up of 17 amino acids. From germline, CDR1 is SGHTA and CDR2 FQGNSA. The J segment lost 0 bases and the V segment lost 5 bases, leaving 12 bases of the junction unmatched. CDR3 DNA sequence: TGTGCCAGCAGCGCGCCGCCGGGACAGTCACTGAACACTGAAGCTTTCTTT. Translating gives CASSAPPGQSLNTEAFF.

V usage is TRBV6-1 and J usage is TRBJ2-7; 11 bases agree with TRBD2. The germline V gene encodes CDR1 MNHNS and CDR2 SASEGT. The CDR3 spans 15 residues. The V gene end was trimmed by 6 bases and the J gene end by 7 bases; junction bases not matched to a gene: 11. The CDR3 protein is CASRAGTSGLYEQYF. CDR3 nucleotides: TGTGCCAGCAGGGCCGGGACTAGCGGACTTTATGAGCAGTACTTC.

This rearrangement joins TRBV14 to TRBJ2-7; D tentatively reads TRBD1 or TRBD2 (5 bases each). The length of the CDR3 is 14 residues. V lost 1 base and J 3 bases, leaving 10 bases between the germline ends. Germline V gene data show CDR1 as SGHDN and CDR2 as FVKESK. CDR3 in amino acids: CASSQGGFYYEQYF. The DNA for the CDR3 is TGTGCCAGCAGCCAAGGGGGGTTCTACTACGAGCAGTACTTC.

This chain links TRBV3-1 with TRBJ2-1; 11 bases are shared with TRBD2. The CDR3 consists of 16 residues. Trimming cost V 4 bases and J 7 bases; bases outside gene matches: 9. Germline-derived CDR1 and CDR2 are LGHDT and YNNKEL (reference sequence). The CDR3 protein is CASSRFWGLAENEQFF. CDR3 in DNA: TGTGCCAGCAGCCGATTCTGGGGACTAGCGGAAAATGAGCAGTTCTTC.

The V call is TRBV7-2, the J call TRBJ2-5; a possible D gene is TRBD2 (5 bases). Germline V gene lookup returns CDR1 SGHTA and CDR2 FQGNSA. The CDR3 is 13 residues long. Trimming took off 6 bases at V and 4 bases at J, with 12 bases between the two ends. DNA for the CDR3: TGTGCCAGCAGGAGAGGACTGTCAGAGACCCAGTACTTC. It encodes CASRRGLSETQYF.

This clonotype was seen a handful of times. The CDR3 DNA follows: TGTGCCAGCAGTTACTCGAGACCAAACACCGGGGAGCTGTTTTTT. Protein: CASSYSRPNTGELFF. This sequence joins TRBV6-5 and TRBJ2-2, with no clear D. Between the trimmed V and J ends, which lost 0 bases and 2 bases, there was a span of 7 bases. Germline V gives CDR1 MNHEY, CDR2 SVGAGI. This CDR3 comprises 15 residues.

This clonotype was seen more than once but under ten times. This chain connects TRBV7-9 to TRBJ2-1; D remains ambiguous. V was trimmed by 5 bases and J by 8 bases, leaving 19 bases between them. Germline V gene sequence: CDR1 SEHNR, CDR2 FQNEAQ (reference sequence). The CDR3 sequence is 15 residues long. DNA of the CDR3: TGTGCCAGCAGCGCCCGGCGGACGCCCACCGATGAGCAGTTCTTC. It translates to CASSARRTPTDEQFF.

As concerns this clonotype: One end of the junction varies from germline; a read error may be responsible. The rearrangement links TRBV7-8 to TRBJ2-7, with a possible D match to TRBD1 (7 bases). CDR1 and CDR2 from the germline V gene are SGHVS and FQNEAQ. The CDR3 is 13 amino acids. The chain's CDR3 is CASRRDSLYGQYF. Written as DNA, the CDR3 is TGTGCCAGCAGGCGGGACAGCTTATACGGGCAGTACTTC.